The rows below give T cell receptor beta chains drawn from one sample of a study of Graves' ophthalmopathy and Graves' hyperthyroidism. TCRdb redid the calling of the multiplex PCR reads with MiXCR, one entry per CDR3 protein. The data hold around 670,000 distinct CDR3 sequences, with approximately 40% observed a single time. Sequencing input: peripheral blood. The receptors here all came from an adult man with Graves' ophthalmopathy. CDR3s include the opening cysteine and the closing phenylalanine or tryptophan. The D gene is left open where the match is weak. Rows give clone size only sometimes, using once, few, many, or a class for an expanded clone.

>TRBD1|many|TRBV15|TRBJ1-1
TGTGCCACCAGCGTAACCCTCGGACAGGCTGAAGCTTTCTTT
CATSVTLGQAEAFF
>TRBD2|once|TRBV29-1|TRBJ2-7
TGCAGCGCAGCGGGGAGTGGCTACGAGCAGTACTTC
CSAAGSGYEQYF
>TRBD1|.|TRBV24-1|TRBJ2-6
TGTGCCACCAGTGACCCAGGGACAGGGCCCCCTGGGGCCAACGTCCTGACTTTC
CATSDPGTGPPGANVLTF
>TRBD1|.|TRBV20-1|TRBJ2-7
TGCAGTGCTAGAAGAGGGGGCCCCGACTCCTACGAGCAGTACTTC
CSARRGGPDSYEQYF
>.|few|TRBV7-8|TRBJ2-2
TGTGCCAGCAGCTTGGGGGGTGTCGGAGAAGCCTCCGGGGAGCTGTTTTTT
CASSLGGVGEASGELFF
>.|.|TRBV7-6|TRBJ2-5
TGTGCCAGCAGCCCCGACTGGAGGGGAGAGACCCAGTACTTC
CASSPDWRGETQYF
>.|.|TRBV29-1|TRBJ2-7
TGCAGCGTATTTCAGGGGACCTCCTACGAGCAGTACTTC
CSVFQGTSYEQYF
>.|.|TRBV7-2|TRBJ1-5
TGTGCCAGCAGCTTAGCGGTGGGCGGGGGGGCAATTAGCAATCAGCCCCAGCATTTT
CASSLAVGGGAISNQPQHF
>.|many|TRBV9|TRBJ1-5
TGTGCCAGCAGCCCCGAAGTGGGTCAGCCCCAGCATTTT
CASSPEVGQPQHF
>.|.|TRBV6-1|TRBJ1-2
TGTGCCAGCAGTTTTAACAGGGATGGCTACACCTTC
CASSFNRDGYTF
>.|.|TRBV2|TRBJ2-7
TGTGCCAGCAGTGTTAGGGACACCCCGCTCGAGCAGTACTTC
CASSVRDTPLEQYF
>.|.|TRBV14|TRBJ1-1
TGTGCCAGCAGCCAAGATGGTGTCAGGGTAAACACTGAAGCTTTCTTT
CASSQDGVRVNTEAFF
>TRBD1|.|TRBV7-2|TRBJ2-7
TGTGCTAGCAGCTCCCAACAGGGGAGCTCCTACGAGCAGTACTTC
CASSSQQGSSYEQYF
>TRBD1|.|TRBV11-2|TRBJ2-2
TGTGCCAGCAGCTTAGTGGGACAGGGTCCTTATGCGAACACCGGGGAGCTGTTTTTT
CASSLVGQGPYANTGELFF
>.|.|TRBV20-1|TRBJ1-2
TGCAGTGCTTCTAGGACAGATTCCTATGGCTACACCTTC
CSASRTDSYGYTF
>.|.|TRBV20-1|TRBJ2-7
TGCAGTGCTAGGGATCAGCAGGGTTCCTACGAGCAGTACTTC
CSARDQQGSYEQYF
>.|.|TRBV19|TRBJ1-5
TGTGCCAGCAGTCCCCAGTCCCGGACCCAGCATTTT
CASSPQSRTQHF
>.|many|TRBV10-2|TRBJ2-7
TGCGCCAGCAGTACCCCGGCAGAGGGGCAGGGCGAGCAGTACTTC
CASSTPAEGQGEQYF
>.|few|TRBV20-1|TRBJ1-6
TGCAGTGCTAGAGTCCCCGGGACCCTCGATTCACCCCTCCACTTT
CSARVPGTLDSPLHF
>TRBD1|.|TRBV2|TRBJ2-7
TGTGCCAGCAGCCCCGGAGGCGGGACAGGCTCCTACGAGCAGTACTTC
CASSPGGGTGSYEQYF
>.|many|TRBV7-2|TRBJ2-5
TGTGCCAGCAGACGACGACGGGGGCAAGAGACCCAGTACTTC
CASRRRRGQETQYF
>.|.|TRBV9|TRBJ1-6
TGTGCCAGCAGCCCAGTCAGCAAGGGTAATTCACCCCTCCACTTT
CASSPVSKGNSPLHF
>.|few|TRBV7-9|TRBJ2-2
TGTGCCAGCAGCTCACCTGCAAGGGACGGCTCGAACACCGGGGAGCTGTTTTTT
CASSSPARDGSNTGELFF
>.|few|TRBV30|TRBJ1-1
TGTGCCTGGAGGAAGGGGCCTTATGAAGCTTTCTTT
CAWRKGPYEAFF
>TRBD1|.|TRBV5-5|TRBJ1-1
TGTGCCAGCAGCATCGGACAGGGCGAGGCTTTCTTT
CASSIGQGEAFF
>.|.|TRBV9|TRBJ1-3
TGTGCCAGCAGCCACGGGGACCTCCGAGGAGGAAACACCATATATTTT
CASSHGDLRGGNTIYF
>TRBD1|.|TRBV7-3|TRBJ2-7
TGTGCCAGCCGCCCAGGGGGCATAGACGAGCAGTACTTC
CASRPGGIDEQYF
>.|.|TRBV4-1|TRBJ1-1
TGCGCCAGCAGCCAAGCATTAGGTAACGCTGAAGCTTTCTTT
CASSQALGNAEAFF
>TRBD2|few|TRBV25-1|TRBJ2-2
TGTGCCAGCAGTGATCTAGCGGGAGTTGGTGCCGGGGAGCTGTTTTTT
CASSDLAGVGAGELFF
>TRBD1|.|TRBV12-3/TRBV12-4|TRBJ1-5
TGTGCCAGCAGTTTACTCACAGGGGGAAGCAATCAGCCCCAGCATTTT
CASSLLTGGSNQPQHF
>.|.|TRBV7-9|TRBJ1-1
TGTGCCAGCAGCTTACAGGGCGGCCAGGGAGCTTTCTTT
CASSLQGGQGAFF
>TRBD2|.|TRBV9|TRBJ2-7
TGTGCCAGCAGTTACTCCCCGGGAGGGAATAGTAAGCAGTACTTC
CASSYSPGGNSKQYF
>.|few|TRBV12-3/TRBV12-4|TRBJ1-2
TGTGCCAGCAGTTTATCTGAGGGTAACTATGGCTACACCTTC
CASSLSEGNYGYTF
>.|.|TRBV25-1|TRBJ2-2
TGTGCCACCAGCAGTGTTCTCAGGGGGGCCGGGGAGCTGTTTTTT
CATSSVLRGAGELFF
>TRBD2|many|TRBV29-1|TRBJ2-5
TGCAGCGTTGATATAGCGGGGGGAGAGACCCAGTACTTC
CSVDIAGGETQYF